These 23 T cell receptor beta chains came from one sample sequenced in a study of identical twins. TCRdb fed the 5' RACE reads into MiXCR, producing one record per CDR3 protein. The repertoire holds approximately 300,000 distinct CDR3 sequences, with just under 9.5% as singletons. This sample also belongs to another study, concerning yellow fever vaccine responses in identical twins.

The sequencing sample was made of CD8+ T cells sorted from blood. Receptors were obtained from a young woman in good health.

V is TRBV4-3 and J is TRBJ2-2, with unresolved D. The CDR3 runs 16 residues. From germline, CDR1 is LGHNA and CDR2 YSLEER. Trimming left V 3 bases short and J 4 bases short, with 15 bases between. Written as DNA, the CDR3 is TGCGCCAGCAGCCAGGAACCGCCGCGAGTCACCGGGGAGCTGTTTTTT. This codes for CASSQEPPRVTGELFF.

This clonotype was observed many times. The chain employs TRBV7-9 and TRBJ2-1, with TRBD2 matching over 10 bases. The CDR3 runs to 16 residues. Germline V CDR1 and CDR2: SEHNR, FQNEAQ (reference sequence). The V gene end was trimmed by 4 bases and the J gene end by 6 bases; junction bases not matched to a gene: 9. CDR3 sequence: CASSSPPWTSGNEQFF. The CDR3 coding sequence is TGTGCCAGCAGCTCACCTCCATGGACTAGCGGCAATGAGCAGTTCTTC.

The sample holds many counts of this clonotype. V and J are TRBV25-1 and TRBJ2-7, with 7 positions matching TRBD2. The CDR3 length is 14 residues. Per the germline V gene, CDR1 is MGHDK and CDR2 is SYGVNS. J gave up 5 bases and V 3 bases, and 7 bases lay outside the gene matches. The CDR3 here is CASSEGGGGNEQYF. Written as DNA, the CDR3 is TGTGCCAGCAGTGAGGGTGGGGGGGGAAACGAGCAGTACTTC.

The CDR3 loop is CASLNFGTANTEAFF. The CDR3 DNA follows: TGTGCCAGCCTCAACTTCGGGACAGCGAACACTGAAGCTTTCTTT. The chain recombines TRBV7-9 with TRBJ1-1, with 7 bases that match TRBD1. The CDR3 loop spans 15 amino acids. Germline V lookup: CDR1 SEHNR, CDR2 FQNEAQ (reference sequence). The J segment lost 1 base and the V segment lost 8 bases, leaving 10 bases of the junction unmatched.

CDR3 sequence reads: CASSQSLAQETQYF. The CDR3 DNA reads TGCGCCAGCAGCCAGTCACTAGCGCAAGAGACCCAGTACTTC. The chain combines TRBV4-3 with TRBJ2-5; 7 bases agree with TRBD2. This CDR3 has 14 amino acids. CDR1 LGHNA and CDR2 YSLEER come from the germline V gene. The trim removed 3 bases at V and 2 bases at J, leaving 3 bases unmatched.

The chain joins TRBV5-1 to TRBJ2-1, with TRBD1 matching over 9 bases. CDR1 SGHRS and CDR2 YFSETQ come from the germline V gene. The CDR3 sequence is 15 residues long. V lost 4 bases, J lost 2 bases, and 4 bases stayed unmatched. CDR3 sequence reads: CASSPDRGTYNEQFF. The CDR3 region has the DNA TGCGCCAGCAGCCCGGACAGGGGAACCTACAATGAGCAGTTCTTC.

Only a few counts were recorded for this clonotype. CDR3 loop: CASSAMGLSYEQYF. The CDR3 DNA sequence: TGTGCCAGCAGCGCTATGGGACTATCCTACGAGCAGTACTTC. The V and J genes are TRBV9 and TRBJ2-7; 7 bases line up with TRBD2. V shed 3 bases and J 1 base; nucleotides not matched to a gene: 4. The V gene's germline CDR1 is SGDLS and CDR2 YYNGEE. This CDR3 has 14 residues.

The chain couples TRBV6-1 to TRBJ2-1, with 12 bases that match TRBD2. This CDR3 region has 15 residues. Germline V CDR1 and CDR2: MNHNS, SASEGT. Germline trimming cut 6 bases from V and 5 bases from J; bases unmatched to any gene: 5. The CDR3 coding sequence is TGTGCCAGCAGCCAGACTAGCGGGGGTCACAATGAGCAGTTCTTC. It translates to CASSQTSGGHNEQFF.

This clonotype occurred a few times. The chain couples TRBV29-1 to TRBJ2-1; D possibly corresponds to TRBD1 (6 bases). CDR3 length: 14 amino acids. The germline V gene has CDR1 SQVTM and CDR2 ANQGSEA. CDR3 DNA sequence: TGCAGTGCTCCAGGGGACCTGTACAACAATGAGCAGTTCTTC. Translation: CSAPGDLYNNEQFF.

This chain connects TRBV7-9 to TRBJ1-2; no definite D call. The germline V gene encodes CDR1 SEHNR and CDR2 FQNEAQ (reference sequence). V gave up 3 bases and J gave up 4 bases, with 9 bases separating them. The length of the CDR3 is 13 residues. CDR3 amino acids: CASSFSDPYGYTF. The CDR3 DNA is TGTGCCAGCAGCTTCTCCGATCCCTATGGCTACACCTTC.

This clonotype was picked up many times. V is TRBV25-1 and J is TRBJ2-5, with unresolved D. The germline V gene encodes CDR1 MGHDK and CDR2 SYGVNS. V lost 1 base, J lost 5 bases, and 5 bases lay in between. This CDR3 has 12 residues. In DNA form, the CDR3 reads TGTGCCAGCAGTGAATTCGCCGAGACCCAGTACTTC. It specifies CASSEFAETQYF.

This clonotype was detected many times. The chain recombines TRBV3-1 with TRBJ2-3; 9 bases map to TRBD2. This CDR3 is 15 amino acids long. The V gene end was trimmed by 4 bases and the J gene end by 3 bases; junction bases not matched to a gene: 5. CDR1 is LGHDT, CDR2 YNNKEL, per germline (reference sequence). CDR3 sequence (DNA): TGTGCCAGCAGCCGCGGGGGGGCCGGGACAGATACGCAGTATTTT. Protein product: CASSRGGAGTDTQYF.

This clonotype has at least ten counts. The chain is built from TRBV29-1 and TRBJ2-7; no reliable D call. This CDR3 comprises 10 residues. Deletions cut 4 bases from V and 4 bases from J, with 5 bases between. Germline CDR1 SQVTM, CDR2 ANQGSEA. The CDR3 is CSVVGYEQYF. In nucleotides, the CDR3 is TGCAGCGTTGTTGGGTACGAGCAGTACTTC.

This clonotype has only a few counts. V and J are TRBV7-8 and TRBJ2-1; 12 bases match TRBD2. The CDR3 covers 16 residues. The germline V gene encodes CDR1 SGHVS and CDR2 FQNEAQ. J lost 9 bases, V lost 5 bases, and 11 bases had no gene match. CDR3: CASSAPTSGGTGEQFF. Written as DNA, the CDR3 is TGTGCCAGCAGCGCGCCAACTAGCGGGGGGACTGGTGAGCAGTTCTTC. The full variable domain, completed using reference TRBV7-8 and TRBJ2-1, is GAGVSQSPRYKVAKRGQDVALRCDPISGHVSLFWYQQALGQGPEFLTYFQNEAQLDKSGLPSDRFFAERPEGSVSTLKIQRTQQEDSAVYLCASSAPTSGGTGEQFFGPGTRLTVL.

The chain links TRBV11-1 to TRBJ2-3, with 14 bases that match TRBD2. V was pared by 6 bases and J by 2 bases, with 13 bases of the junction left unmatched. CDR1 SGHAT and CDR2 FQDESV come from the germline V gene (reference sequence). The CDR3 is made up of 19 amino acids. The CDR3 DNA reads TGTGCCAGCAGGTACCCACTCCGGGGACTAGCGGGAGACACAGATACGCAGTATTTT. The encoded protein is CASRYPLRGLAGDTDTQYF. Supplemented by reference TRBV11-1 and TRBJ2-3, the full variable domain reads EAEVAQSPRYKITEKSQAVAFWCDPISGHATLYWYRQILGQGPELLVQFQDESVVDDSQLPKDRFSAERLKGVDSTLKIQPAELGDSAMYLCASRYPLRGLAGDTDTQYFGPGTRLTVL.

The V gene is TRBV4-2, the J gene TRBJ2-2; D is possibly TRBD2 (5 bases). The V gene's germline CDR1 is LGHNA and CDR2 YNFKEQ. V lost 3 bases to trimming and J lost 1 base, with 6 bases between them. The CDR3 has 14 amino acids. The CDR3 bases are TGTGCCAGCAGCCATAGCGTGAACACCGGGGAGCTGTTTTTT. Protein sequence: CASSHSVNTGELFF.

The gene calls are TRBV5-1 and TRBJ2-7, with TRBD2 matching over 7 bases. This CDR3 region has 14 residues. Germline values: CDR1 SGHRS, CDR2 YFSETQ. The trim removed 1 base at V and 3 bases at J, leaving 4 bases unmatched. CDR3 in DNA: TGCGCCAGCAGCTTGTGGGGGGGGGGCTACGAGCAGTACTTC. It translates to CASSLWGGGYEQYF. Using reference TRBV5-1 and TRBJ2-7 for the parts outside the CDR3, the full variable domain is KAGVTQTPRYLIKTRGQQVTLSCSPISGHRSVSWYQQTPGQGLQFLFEYFSETQRNKGNFPGRFSGRQFSNSRSEMNVSTLELGDSALYLCASSLWGGGYEQYFGPGTRLTVT.

In its sample, this clonotype was seen many times. This chain joins TRBV12-3 or TRBV12-4 and TRBJ2-4, with D maybe TRBD2 (6 bases). Trimming shortened V by 5 bases and J by 6 bases, and 11 bases separated the two germline ends. The CDR3 totals 13 residues. The CDR3 sequence is CASSPGTPNIQYF. CDR3 bases: TGTGCCAGCAGTCCCGGGACTCCAAACATTCAGTACTTC.

This clonotype was found many times. V is TRBV7-2 and J is TRBJ1-3; the match to TRBD1 covers 7 bases. This CDR3 spans 17 amino acids. Per the germline V gene, CDR1 is SGHTA and CDR2 is FQGNSA. V lost 5 bases, J lost 2 bases, and 12 bases stayed unmatched. The CDR3 spells CASSPGTASLTGNTIYF. The CDR3, as DNA: TGTGCCAGCAGCCCAGGGACAGCCTCACTGACTGGAAACACCATATATTTT.

In this sample, this clonotype turned up a few times. This chain uses TRBV12-3 or TRBV12-4 with TRBJ2-6; a possible D gene is TRBD2 (5 bases). V lost 5 bases to trimming and J lost 4 bases, with 15 bases between them. This CDR3 is 16 amino acids long. The CDR3 loop is CASSPLLGAGANVLTF. The CDR3 nucleotides are TGTGCCAGCAGTCCCCTCTTGGGAGCCGGGGCCAACGTCCTGACTTTC.

This clonotype was picked up many times. The chain links TRBV4-3 to TRBJ2-1; unclear D gene. Trimming took 4 bases from V and 9 from J, leaving 13 bases between them. CDR3 size: 13 residues. From germline, CDR1 is LGHNA and CDR2 YSLEER. CDR3 region: CASSRTLWVEQFF. Written as DNA, the CDR3 is TGCGCCAGCAGCCGCACCCTCTGGGTTGAGCAGTTCTTC.

The chain couples TRBV19 to TRBJ1-4, with D unresolved. V lost 5 bases to trimming and J lost 4 bases, with 11 bases between them. Germline V gene data show CDR1 as LNHDA and CDR2 as SQIVND (reference sequence). The CDR3 has 14 residues. The chain's CDR3 is CASSRQRINEKLFF. CDR3 sequence (DNA): TGTGCCAGTAGTCGGCAGCGTATTAATGAAAAACTGTTTTTT.

The CDR3 DNA is TGTGCCAGCAGTTACTTTCTAGCGGGGGCCCTGGCAGATACGCAGTATTTT. It specifies CASSYFLAGALADTQYF. The J gene is TRBJ2-3, the V gene TRBV6-5; 10 bases map to TRBD2. The CDR3 covers 17 residues. Germline CDR1 and CDR2: MNHEY and SVGAGI. Germline trimming cut 1 base from V and 4 bases from J; bases unmatched to any gene: 8.